A selection of T cell receptor beta chains follows, all from one sample in a study of shared clonotypes between healthy human individuals. Generated by immunoSEQ multiplex PCR, the TCRdb table keeps only in-frame clones and is missing some. Here the sample spans about 380,000 clones, about 96% being singletons. Sequenced: memory CD8+ T cells sorted from blood. The receptors stem from a man younger than 45 in good health. Both conserved end residues are part of each CDR3.

v_gene	j_gene	CDR3aa
TRBV6-1	TRBJ2-1	CASSEMERERPNEQFF
TRBV19	TRBJ2-1	CASRRLAGGTSYNEQFF
TRBV5-1	TRBJ2-7	CASSFTASWEQYF
TRBV14	TRBJ2-3	CASSRWSRWTDTQYF
TRBV28	TRBJ2-7	CASRQGWDEQYF
TRBV5-8	TRBJ1-1	CASSLRGVRTEAFF
TRBV28	TRBJ2-7	CASETSGIGEQYF
TRBV11-2	TRBJ2-1	CASSLGGEPSYNEQFF
TRBV5-5	TRBJ1-5	CASSLRGQLNQPQHF
TRBV28	TRBJ2-5	CASSDSPGLQETQYF
TRBV14	TRBJ2-1	CASSSGLASLNEQFF
TRBV29-1	TRBJ2-5	CSVDSGLVKETQYF
TRBV5-1	TRBJ2-3	CASSFGGRSLADTQYF
TRBV20-1	TRBJ1-2	CSQDGYTF
TRBV9	TRBJ2-1	CASSVGESDRVSYYNEQFF
TRBV10-1	TRBJ2-2	CASSVRTGELFF
TRBV19	TRBJ2-7	CATGTGFGEQYF
TRBV27	TRBJ2-7	CASSLIRETGPGDEQYF
TRBV4-1	TRBJ2-7	CASSRTVQYF
TRBV19	TRBJ2-7	CASRLAGYEQYF
TRBV19	TRBJ2-1	CASIYRAGQRYNEQFF
TRBV6-4	TRBJ2-2	CASSDSLAGTGELFF
TRBV20-1	TRBJ2-1	CSASKDNEQFF
TRBV28	TRBJ1-4	CASRSPTGTEKLFF
TRBV7-2	TRBJ2-1	CASSLQVLAGANEQFF
TRBV29-1	TRBJ2-5	CSTQGTGVGETQYF
TRBV7-9	TRBJ2-7	CASSFGSQLEQYF
TRBV6-5	TRBJ2-7	CASSYSNERYEQYF
TRBV7-2	TRBJ1-4	CASSWDRGDEKLFF
TRBV21-1	TRBJ1-2	CASSKGGADGYTF
TRBV6-5	TRBJ1-2	CASSSDRYTNYGYTF
TRBV7-9	TRBJ2-7	CASSFEGTYEQYF